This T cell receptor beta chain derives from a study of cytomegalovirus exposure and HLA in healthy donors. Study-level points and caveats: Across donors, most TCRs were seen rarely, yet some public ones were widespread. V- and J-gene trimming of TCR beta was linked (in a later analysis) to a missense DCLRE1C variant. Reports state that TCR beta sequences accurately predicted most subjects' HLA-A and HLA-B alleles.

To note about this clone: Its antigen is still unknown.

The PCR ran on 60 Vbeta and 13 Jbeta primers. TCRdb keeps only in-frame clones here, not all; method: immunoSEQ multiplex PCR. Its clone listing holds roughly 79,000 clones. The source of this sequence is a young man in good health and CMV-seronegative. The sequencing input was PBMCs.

For the CDR3, the DNA is TGTGCCAGCAGCGCCCAGGGCGTCGGGTACACCGGGGAGCTGTTTTTT. Its protein is CASSAQGVGYTGELFF. V and J are TRBV9 and TRBJ2-2; TRBD1 is a possible D gene (5 bases). Trimming removed 3 bases from V and 3 bases from J, with 15 bases in between. Germline CDR1 is SGDLS and CDR2 is YYNGEE. CDR3 size: 16 residues. Full variable domain (missing parts from reference TRBV9 and TRBJ2-2): DSGVTQTPKHLITATGQRVTLRCSPRSGDLSVYWYQQSLDQGLQFLIQYYNGEERAKGNILERFSAQQFPDLHSELNLSSLELGDSALYFCASSAQGVGYTGELFFGEGSRLTVL.